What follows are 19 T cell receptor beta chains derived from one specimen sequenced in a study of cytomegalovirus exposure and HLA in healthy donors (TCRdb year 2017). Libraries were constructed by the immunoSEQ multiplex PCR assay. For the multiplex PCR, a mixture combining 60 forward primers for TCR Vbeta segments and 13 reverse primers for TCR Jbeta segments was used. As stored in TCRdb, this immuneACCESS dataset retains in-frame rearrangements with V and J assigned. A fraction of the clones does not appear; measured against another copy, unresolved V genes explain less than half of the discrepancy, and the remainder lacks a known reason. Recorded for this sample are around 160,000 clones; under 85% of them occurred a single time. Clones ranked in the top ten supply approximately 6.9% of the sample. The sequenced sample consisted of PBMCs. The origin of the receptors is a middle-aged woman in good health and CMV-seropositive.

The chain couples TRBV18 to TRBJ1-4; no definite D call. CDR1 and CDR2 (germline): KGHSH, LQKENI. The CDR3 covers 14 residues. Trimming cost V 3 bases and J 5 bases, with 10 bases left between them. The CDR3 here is CASSPTMANEKLFF. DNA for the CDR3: TGTGCCAGCTCACCTACCATGGCCAATGAAAAACTGTTTTTT.

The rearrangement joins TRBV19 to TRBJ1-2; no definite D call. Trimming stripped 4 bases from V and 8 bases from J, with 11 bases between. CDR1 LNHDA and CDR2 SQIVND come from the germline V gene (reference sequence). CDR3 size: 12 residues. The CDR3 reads CASSTNTRGYTF. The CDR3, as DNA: TGTGCCAGTAGTACAAACACCCGAGGCTACACCTTC.

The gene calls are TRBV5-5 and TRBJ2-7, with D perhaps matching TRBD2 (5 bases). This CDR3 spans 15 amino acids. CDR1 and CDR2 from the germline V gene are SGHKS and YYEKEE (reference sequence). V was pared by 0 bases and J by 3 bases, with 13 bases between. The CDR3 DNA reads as TGTGCCAGCAGCTTGGGAGGGCCAACGATCTACGAGCAGTACTTC. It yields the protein CASSLGGPTIYEQYF. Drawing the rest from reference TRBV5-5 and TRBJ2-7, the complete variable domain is DAGVTQSPTHLIKTRGQQVTLRCSPISGHKSVSWYQQVLGQGPQFIFQYYEKEERGRGNFPDRFSARQFPNYSSELNVNALLLGDSALYLCASSLGGPTIYEQYFGPGTRLTVT.

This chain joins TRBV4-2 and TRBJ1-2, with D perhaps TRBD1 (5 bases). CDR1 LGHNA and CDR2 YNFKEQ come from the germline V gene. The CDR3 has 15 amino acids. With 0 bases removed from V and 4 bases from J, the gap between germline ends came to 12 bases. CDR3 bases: TGTGCCAGCAGCCAAGATGATACAGGAATCTATGGCTACACCTTC. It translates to CASSQDDTGIYGYTF.

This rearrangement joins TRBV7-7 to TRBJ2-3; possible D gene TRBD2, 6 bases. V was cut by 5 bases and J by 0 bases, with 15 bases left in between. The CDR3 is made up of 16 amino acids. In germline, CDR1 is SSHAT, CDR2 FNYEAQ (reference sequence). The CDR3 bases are TGTGCCAGCAGCCCGGGACTTTCGACTAGCACAGATACGCAGTATTTT. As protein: CASSPGLSTSTDTQYF.

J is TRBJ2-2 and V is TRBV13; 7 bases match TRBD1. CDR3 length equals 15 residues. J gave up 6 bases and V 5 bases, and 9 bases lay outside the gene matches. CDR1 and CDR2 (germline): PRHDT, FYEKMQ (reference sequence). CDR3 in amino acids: CASSGRDSDAGELFF. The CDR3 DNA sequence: TGTGCCAGCAGCGGCCGGGACAGCGACGCCGGGGAGCTGTTTTTT.

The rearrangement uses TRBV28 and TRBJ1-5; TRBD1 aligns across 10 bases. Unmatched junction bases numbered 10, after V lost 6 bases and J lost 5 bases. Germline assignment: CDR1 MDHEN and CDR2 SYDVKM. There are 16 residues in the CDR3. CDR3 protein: CASSPNPGQGYQPQHF. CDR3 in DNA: TGTGCCAGCAGCCCAAACCCGGGACAGGGGTATCAGCCCCAGCATTTT. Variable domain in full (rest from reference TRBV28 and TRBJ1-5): DVKVTQSSRYLVKRTGEKVFLECVQDMDHENMFWYRQDPGLGLRLIYFSYDVKMKEKGDIPEGYSVSREKKERFSLILESASTNQTSMYLCASSPNPGQGYQPQHFGDGTRLSIL.

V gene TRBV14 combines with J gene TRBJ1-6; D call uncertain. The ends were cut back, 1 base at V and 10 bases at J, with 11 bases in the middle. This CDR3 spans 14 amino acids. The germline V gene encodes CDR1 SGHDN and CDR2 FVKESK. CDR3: CASSQGWGGSPLHF. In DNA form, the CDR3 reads TGTGCCAGCAGCCAAGGCTGGGGAGGGTCACCCCTCCACTTT.

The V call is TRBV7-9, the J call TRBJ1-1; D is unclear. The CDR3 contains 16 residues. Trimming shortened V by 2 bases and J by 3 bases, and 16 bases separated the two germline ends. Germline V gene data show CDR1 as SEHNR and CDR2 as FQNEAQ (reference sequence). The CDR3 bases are TGTGCCAGCAGCTTACCTAAACAGCTCATGTACACTGAAGCTTTCTTT. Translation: CASSLPKQLMYTEAFF. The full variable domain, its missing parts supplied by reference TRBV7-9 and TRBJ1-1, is DTGVSQNPRHKITKRGQNVTFRCDPISEHNRLYWYRQTLGQGPEFLTYFQNEAQLEKSRLLSDRFSAERPKGSFSTLEIQRTEQGDSAMYLCASSLPKQLMYTEAFFGQGTRLTVV.

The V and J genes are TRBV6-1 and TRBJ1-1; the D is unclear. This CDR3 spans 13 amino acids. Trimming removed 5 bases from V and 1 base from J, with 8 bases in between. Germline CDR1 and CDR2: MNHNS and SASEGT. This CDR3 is CASSLTRNTEAFF. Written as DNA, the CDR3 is TGTGCCAGCAGTTTGACACGGAACACTGAAGCTTTCTTT.

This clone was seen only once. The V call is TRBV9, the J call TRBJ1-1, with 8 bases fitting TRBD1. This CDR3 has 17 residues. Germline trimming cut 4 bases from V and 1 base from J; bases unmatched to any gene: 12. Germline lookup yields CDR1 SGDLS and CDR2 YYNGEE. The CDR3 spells CASSPRDRTTRNTEAFF. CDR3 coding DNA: TGTGCCAGCAGCCCTCGGGACAGGACAACCCGGAACACTGAAGCTTTCTTT.

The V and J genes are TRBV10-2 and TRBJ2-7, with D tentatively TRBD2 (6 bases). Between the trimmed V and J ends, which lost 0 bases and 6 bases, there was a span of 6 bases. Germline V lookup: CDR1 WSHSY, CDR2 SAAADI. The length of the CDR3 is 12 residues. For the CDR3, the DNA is TGCGCCAGCAGTGAGTCGGGAGGCGAGCAGTACTTC. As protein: CASSESGGEQYF.

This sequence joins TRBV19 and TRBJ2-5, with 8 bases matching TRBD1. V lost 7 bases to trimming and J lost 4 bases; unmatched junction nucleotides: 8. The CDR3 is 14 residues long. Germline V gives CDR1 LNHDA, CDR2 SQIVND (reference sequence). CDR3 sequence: CASTKRDRIETQYF. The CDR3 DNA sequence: TGTGCCAGTACCAAGAGGGACAGGATAGAGACCCAGTACTTC.

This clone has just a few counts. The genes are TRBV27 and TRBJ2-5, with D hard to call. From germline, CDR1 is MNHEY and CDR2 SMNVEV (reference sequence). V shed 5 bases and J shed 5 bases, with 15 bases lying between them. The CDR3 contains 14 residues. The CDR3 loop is CASSDSRIVETQYF. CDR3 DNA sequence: TGTGCCAGCAGTGATTCCCGAATAGTGGAGACCCAGTACTTC.

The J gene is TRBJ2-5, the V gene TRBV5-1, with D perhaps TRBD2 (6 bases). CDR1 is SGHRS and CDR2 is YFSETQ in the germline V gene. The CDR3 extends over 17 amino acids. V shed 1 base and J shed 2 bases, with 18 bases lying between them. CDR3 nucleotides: TGCGCCAGCAGCTTGCGGCGGGGAGAGGCACCACAAGAGACCCAGTACTTC. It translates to CASSLRRGEAPQETQYF.

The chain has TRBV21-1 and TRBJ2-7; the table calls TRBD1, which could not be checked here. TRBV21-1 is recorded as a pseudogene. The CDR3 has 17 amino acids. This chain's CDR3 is CASIWNFTGTQSYEQYF. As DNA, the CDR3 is TGTGCCAGCATTTGGAATTTTACCGGGACACAATCCTACGAGCAGTACTTC.

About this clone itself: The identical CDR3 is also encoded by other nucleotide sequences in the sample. The CDR3 sequence: CASSPGTSGGQETQYF. The CDR3, as DNA: TGCGCCAGCAGCCCCGGGACTAGCGGGGGCCAAGAGACCCAGTACTTC. The chain couples TRBV5-1 to TRBJ2-5; 14 bases are a match to TRBD2. The CDR3 extends over 16 amino acids. V gave up 4 bases and J gave up 1 base; unmatched junction bases: 3. Looked up from germline, CDR1 is SGHRS and CDR2 is YFSETQ.

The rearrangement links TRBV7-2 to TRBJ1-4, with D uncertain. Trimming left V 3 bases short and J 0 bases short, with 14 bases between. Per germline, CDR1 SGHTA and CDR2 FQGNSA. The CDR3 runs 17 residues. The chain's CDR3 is CASSFVRVGTTNEKLFF. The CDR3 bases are TGTGCCAGCAGCTTCGTTCGAGTCGGGACAACTAATGAAAAACTGTTTTTT.

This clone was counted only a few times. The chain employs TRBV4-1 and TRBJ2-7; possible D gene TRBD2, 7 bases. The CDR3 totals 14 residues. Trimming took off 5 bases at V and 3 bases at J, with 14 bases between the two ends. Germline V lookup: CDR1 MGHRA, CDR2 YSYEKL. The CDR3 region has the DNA TGCGCCAGCAGCTCTCCGGGGGGCGTCTACGAGCAGTACTTC. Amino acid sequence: CASSSPGGVYEQYF.